The next 26 T cell receptor beta chains were all read from a single sample in a study of T cell repertoires in cytomegalovirus infection. Via MiXCR, TCRdb re-called the reads, giving one row per CDR3 protein. The sample has about 680,000 distinct CDR3 sequences, around 24% seen once. Sequenced input: CD8+ T cells from PBMCs. The receptors originated from a human donor in good health (CMV status not recorded). Some clones in this sample may be carry-over from other donors' samples.

Details on this clonotype: At one end, the junction sequence differs from germline, possibly due to a read error. V gene TRBV14 combines with J gene TRBJ2-5; 7 positions match TRBD2. The V gene's germline CDR1 is SGHDN and CDR2 FVKESK. The length of the CDR3 is 14 residues. In DNA, the CDR3 is TGTGTCAGCAGCCCGCGGGAGAGACAAGAGACCCAGTACTTC. It is translated as CVSSPRERQETQYF.

A few counts support this clonotype. This chain uses TRBV29-1 with TRBJ1-3; tentatively, D is TRBD1 (6 bases). The V gene lost 7 bases and the J gene lost 4 bases, with 17 bases spanning the gap. The CDR3 contains 14 residues. CDR1 and CDR2 from the germline V gene are SQVTM and ANQGSEA. CDR3 region: CSGLGGARGNTIYF. Written as DNA, the CDR3 is TGCAGCGGTCTCGGGGGCGCACGGGGAAACACCATATATTTT.

This clonotype was seen a few times. The chain recombines TRBV28 with TRBJ2-1; possibly TRBD1 for D (5 bases). This CDR3 contains 15 residues. The germline CDR1 and CDR2 sequences are MDHEN and SYDVKM. Trimming left V 2 bases short and J 5 bases short, with 13 bases between. Written as DNA, the CDR3 is TGTGCCAGCAGTTTAGGGGTGGGGCGACACAATGAGCAGTTCTTC. It specifies CASSLGVGRHNEQFF.

In this sample, this clonotype turned up a few times. The V gene is TRBV7-9, the J gene TRBJ2-1; D gene uncertain. This CDR3 comprises 15 residues. Germline CDR1 and CDR2: SEHNR and FQNEAQ (reference sequence). V dropped 2 bases and J dropped 5 bases, with 13 bases sitting between them. In DNA form, the CDR3 reads TGTGCCAGCAGCTTACACTCTACTCGGAACAATGAGCAGTTCTTC. Translation: CASSLHSTRNNEQFF.

V is TRBV28 and J is TRBJ1-5; D is unclear. Germline CDR1 is MDHEN and CDR2 is SYDVKM. Trimming removed 2 bases at V and 2 bases at J, with 7 bases between. The CDR3 runs to 14 residues. The CDR3 nucleotides read TGTGCCAGCAGTTTACCAGAAGGCAATCAGCCCCAGCATTTT. This encodes CASSLPEGNQPQHF.

J is TRBJ2-7 and V is TRBV7-9, with D possibly TRBD2 on 6 matching bases. Trimming cost V 5 bases and J 0 bases, with 23 bases left between them. The CDR3 contains 18 residues. Germline V lookup: CDR1 SEHNR, CDR2 FQNEAQ (reference sequence). The CDR3: CASSQLRDRDLSSYEQYF. The CDR3 DNA follows: TGTGCCAGCAGCCAGCTACGGGACCGGGACTTAAGCTCCTACGAGCAGTACTTC.

This clonotype showed up many times. The V gene is TRBV7-2, the J gene TRBJ1-1, with D perhaps TRBD1 (5 bases). The germline V and J ends were trimmed by 1 base and 2 bases, with 14 bases remaining between them. This CDR3 region has 16 residues. Germline V CDR1 and CDR2: SGHTA, FQGNSA. CDR3 loop: CASSLVIGEPNTEAFF. As DNA, the CDR3 is TGTGCCAGCAGCTTAGTTATAGGGGAGCCAAACACTGAAGCTTTCTTT. The full variable domain, in which reference TRBV7-2 and TRBJ1-1 provide the parts outside the CDR3, is GAGVSQSPSNKVTEKGKDVELRCDPISGHTALYWYRQSLGQGLEFLIYFQGNSAPDKSGLPSDRFSAERTGGSVSTLTIQRTQQEDSAVYLCASSLVIGEPNTEAFFGQGTRLTVV.

The rearrangement joins TRBV20-1 to TRBJ1-5, with TRBD1 identical over 9 bases. Germline loops: CDR1 DFQATT, CDR2 SNEGSKA (reference sequence). Trimming cost V 5 bases and J 1 base; bases outside gene matches: 3. This CDR3 region has 14 residues. CDR3 nucleotide sequence: TGCAGTGCTTGGGACAGGGTCAGCAATCAGCCCCAGCATTTT. Its protein product is CSAWDRVSNQPQHF.

The V call is TRBV20-1, the J call TRBJ1-1; D is unclear. This CDR3 comprises 13 residues. The V gene's germline CDR1 is DFQATT and CDR2 SNEGSKA (reference sequence). The V end lost 3 bases, the J end lost 1 base, and 9 bases lay between the germline ends. The DNA for the CDR3 is TGCAGTGCTAGTTATGTGAGGAACACTGAAGCTTTCTTT. Protein: CSASYVRNTEAFF.

Details on this clonotype: A much larger clone sits a single nucleotide away, making a read error possible. The gene calls are TRBV7-2 and TRBJ1-4, with 11 bases lining up with TRBD1. Germline V gene lookup returns CDR1 SGHTA and CDR2 FQGNSA. The CDR3 totals 16 residues. In DNA form, the CDR3 reads TGTGCCAACAGCCCGGGGAAAGGACAGGGGGCGATAAAACTGTTTTTT. Translation gives CANSPGKGQGAIKLFF. The full variable domain, rest sourced from reference TRBV7-2 and TRBJ1-4, is GAGVSQSPSNKVTEKGKDVELRCDPISGHTALYWYRQSLGQGLEFLIYFQGNSAPDKSGLPSDRFSAERTGGSVSTLTIQRTQQEDSAVYLCANSPGKGQGAIKLFFGSGTQLSVL.

DNA for the CDR3: TGTGCCAGCAGCTCGAGTTACCCTCAAGAGACCCAGTACTTC. Translation gives CASSSSYPQETQYF. This chain links TRBV11-2 with TRBJ2-5; D is uncertain. This CDR3 contains 14 residues. Trimming removed 4 bases from V and 2 bases from J, with 11 bases in between. From germline, CDR1 is SGHAT and CDR2 FQNNGV.

The table lists this clonotype with a few counts. The J gene is TRBJ2-1, the V gene TRBV20-1; 7 bases match TRBD1. Germline trimming cut 0 bases from V and 4 bases from J; bases unmatched to any gene: 12. Germline CDR1 reads DFQATT; CDR2 reads SNEGSKA (reference sequence). This CDR3 is 17 amino acids long. The CDR3, as DNA: TGCAGTGCTAGAGATCTCGAGGGGGACAGCGATTACAATGAGCAGTTCTTC. Translated, it gives CSARDLEGDSDYNEQFF.

This clonotype was seen repeatedly, ten times or more. The chain is built from TRBV7-2 and TRBJ2-1; D is unresolved. This CDR3 comprises 12 residues. The V and J ends lost 3 bases and 10 bases respectively, with 10 bases between them. Germline CDR1 SGHTA, CDR2 FQGNSA. The DNA of the CDR3 is TGTGCCAGCAGCTTCAGGATCTCCGAGCAGTTCTTC. Protein product: CASSFRISEQFF.

The chain joins TRBV2 to TRBJ2-6; 8 nucleotides line up with TRBD1. The CDR3 totals 20 residues. Losses at the gene ends were 2 bases for V and 0 bases for J; bases not matched to a gene: 12. Germline V gene lookup returns CDR1 SNHLY and CDR2 FYNNEI. The CDR3 reads CASSEKGAGGYSSGANVLTF. CDR3 sequence (DNA): TGTGCCAGCAGTGAAAAAGGGGCAGGGGGCTATTCCTCTGGGGCCAACGTCCTGACTTTC. The full variable domain, rest sourced from reference TRBV2 and TRBJ2-6, is EPEVTQTPSHQVTQMGQEVILRCVPISNHLYFYWYRQILGQKVEFLVSFYNNEISEKSEIFDDQFSVERPDGSNFTLKIRSTKLEDSAMYFCASSEKGAGGYSSGANVLTFGAGSRLTVL.

The J gene is TRBJ2-7, the V gene TRBV19, with TRBD2 matching 8 bases. Trimming at V came to 5 bases and at J to 0 bases, leaving 6 bases not matched to a gene. Per the germline V gene, CDR1 is LNHDA and CDR2 is SQIVND (reference sequence). This CDR3 has 15 amino acids. In nucleotides, the CDR3 is TGTGCCAGTAGTGCAGCGGGGGACCTCTCCTACGAGCAGTACTTC. Translated: CASSAAGDLSYEQYF.

This chain joins TRBV6-5 and TRBJ2-1; D not certain. Germline V gene sequence: CDR1 MNHEY, CDR2 SVGAGI. This CDR3 region has 16 residues. Trimming removed 6 bases at V and 8 bases at J, with 23 bases between. Here the CDR3 reads CASRTYALPPLDEQFF. CDR3 nucleotides: TGTGCCAGCAGAACCTACGCCTTACCACCCCTCGATGAGCAGTTCTTC.

The gene calls are TRBV11-1 and TRBJ2-4; weak D call: TRBD2 (5 bases). Trimming removed 5 bases at V and 6 bases at J, with 14 bases between. The CDR3 length is 14 residues. The V gene's germline CDR1 is SGHAT and CDR2 FQDESV (reference sequence). In nucleotides, the CDR3 is TGTGCCAGCAGCACGCATCGGGGAGTAAACATTCAGTACTTC. This codes for CASSTHRGVNIQYF.

The chain joins TRBV29-1 to TRBJ2-2, with TRBD1 identical over 9 bases. V dropped 7 bases and J dropped 3; count of bases not matched to a gene: 6. CDR3 length: 14 amino acids. From germline, CDR1 is SQVTM and CDR2 ANQGSEA. CDR3 region: CSAGTGFYTGELFF. CDR3 nucleotides: TGCAGCGCTGGGACAGGGTTTTACACCGGGGAGCTGTTTTTT.

J is TRBJ2-5 and V is TRBV7-8, with TRBD2 as a possible D gene (6 bases). V was shortened by 5 bases and J by 2 bases, with 18 bases between the two germline ends. This CDR3 contains 16 residues. Germline CDR1 SGHVS, CDR2 FQNEAQ. DNA for the CDR3: TGTGCCAGCAGCCCCCTCCCGCCCGGGAGACAAGAGACCCAGTACTTC. The encoded protein is CASSPLPPGRQETQYF.

This sequence joins TRBV6-2 or TRBV6-3 and TRBJ2-1; D is unclear. CDR1 is MNHEY and CDR2 is SVGEGT in the germline V gene. There are 11 residues in the CDR3. Trimming took 2 bases from V and 9 from J, leaving 5 bases between them. The CDR3 loop reads CASSYGFEQFF. CDR3 in DNA: TGTGCCAGCAGTTACGGTTTTGAGCAGTTCTTC.

This clonotype was seen at least ten times. The V call is TRBV7-2, the J call TRBJ2-1; 7 bases are a match to TRBD2. This CDR3 has 17 residues. The trim removed 2 bases at V and 0 bases at J, leaving 7 bases unmatched. The V gene's germline CDR1 is SGHTA and CDR2 FQGNSA. CDR3 DNA sequence: TGTGCCAGCAGCTTAACGGAAGCGGGGAGCTCCTACAATGAGCAGTTCTTC. Amino acid sequence: CASSLTEAGSSYNEQFF.

The rearrangement uses TRBV7-9 and TRBJ1-1; 8 bases are a match to TRBD1. CDR3 length: 13 amino acids. CDR1 is SEHNR and CDR2 is FQNEAQ in the germline V gene (reference sequence). V lost 5 bases and J lost 6; bases outside the gene matches: 5. The CDR3 sequence: CASSSADRAEAFF. The CDR3 DNA is TGTGCCAGCAGCAGCGCGGACAGGGCTGAAGCTTTCTTT.

This clonotype showed up just a few times. The chain employs TRBV29-1 and TRBJ1-4, with TRBD1 as a possible D gene (5 bases). The germline V gene has CDR1 SQVTM and CDR2 ANQGSEA. Trimming pared 7 bases from V and 7 bases from J, leaving 19 bases between. This CDR3 contains 14 residues. Here the CDR3 reads CSGAQDSGGEKLFF. The CDR3 DNA follows: TGCAGCGGCGCACAGGACTCGGGGGGTGAAAAACTGTTTTTT.

This clonotype showed up just a few times. The chain has TRBV6-5 and TRBJ2-2; no clear D gene. Trimming pared 7 bases from V and 2 bases from J, leaving 11 bases between. The CDR3 is made up of 14 amino acids. The germline V gene encodes CDR1 MNHEY and CDR2 SVGAGI. The CDR3 coding sequence is TGTGCCAGCATAGATGGAATCAACACCGGGGAGCTGTTTTTT. It translates to CASIDGINTGELFF.

This chain uses TRBV7-4 with TRBJ1-1, with D uncertain. From germline, CDR1 is SGHVT and CDR2 SQSDAQ. The CDR3 is 15 amino acids. Between the trimmed V and J ends, which lost 5 bases and 0 bases, there was a span of 13 bases. Written as DNA, the CDR3 is TGTGCCAGCAGCCCTCTAACAGTCCTGAACACTGAAGCTTTCTTT. Residues: CASSPLTVLNTEAFF. The variable domain in full, completed from reference TRBV7-4 and TRBJ1-1, reads GAGVSQSPRYKVAKRGRDVALRCDSISGHVTLYWYRQTLGQGSEVLTYSQSDAQRDKSGRPSGRFSAERPERSVSTLKIQRTEQGDSAVYLCASSPLTVLNTEAFFGQGTRLTVV.

This clonotype was detected once. The chain is built from TRBV5-1 and TRBJ2-1, with TRBD2 matching over 15 bases. The length of the CDR3 is 19 residues. CDR1 is SGHRS, CDR2 YFSETQ, per germline. J was trimmed by 0 bases and V by 3 bases; bases with no gene match: 7. The chain's CDR3 is CASSSGLAGGPSSYNEQFF. CDR3 DNA sequence: TGCGCCAGCAGCTCGGGACTAGCGGGGGGCCCCAGCTCCTACAATGAGCAGTTCTTC.